The rows below give T cell receptor beta chains drawn from one sample of a study of CD8 T cells in ankylosing spondylitis. TCRdb re-called the 5' RACE reads through MiXCR, storing one row per CDR3 protein. The sample consists of about 210,000 distinct CDR3 sequences, roughly 8% of them appearing once. Sequenced input: blood, either unsorted or a sorted T cell fraction (not recorded which). The receptors here all came from a female donor with ankylosing spondylitis or in good health (not recorded which). Each CDR3 is given with its conserved first and last residue. The D gene is left open where the match is weak. Only some rows state a clone size, as once, few, many or a class for expanded clones.

many	-	TRBJ2-1	TRBV5-1	CASSIHNEQFF	TGCGCCAGCAGCATTCACAATGAGCAGTTCTTC
many	-	TRBJ2-7	TRBV5-1	CASSFRASKGNEQYF	TGCGCCAGCAGCTTCCGGGCCTCCAAAGGGAACGAGCAGTACTTC
many	TRBD1	TRBJ2-1	TRBV5-1	CASSSGQAEQFF	TGCGCCAGCAGCTCGGGACAGGCCGAGCAGTTCTTC
many	TRBD1	TRBJ1-1	TRBV20-1	CSARVGGYAEAFF	TGCAGTGCTAGAGTAGGGGGCTACGCTGAAGCTTTCTTT
many	-	TRBJ2-3	TRBV7-3	CASSLTPDSRETNTQYF	TGTGCCAGCAGCTTAACACCGGACAGCAGAGAAACGAATACGCAGTATTTT
many	TRBD1	TRBJ2-4	TRBV27	CASSPDRGLYF	TGTGCCAGCAGTCCAGACAGGGGGCTGTACTTC
many	TRBD1	TRBJ2-7	TRBV12-3/TRBV12-4	CASQRAGTGNYEQYF	TGTGCCAGCCAACGGGCCGGGACAGGGAACTACGAGCAGTACTTC
many	-	TRBJ1-2	TRBV20-1	CSARISRGYTF	TGCAGTGCGAGGATCTCGAGGGGCTACACCTTC
many	TRBD2	TRBJ2-7	TRBV9	CASSPGRGVTYEQYF	TGTGCCAGCAGCCCAGGGCGGGGGGTGACCTACGAGCAGTACTTC
many	-	TRBJ2-1	TRBV7-2	CASSTTYNEQFF	TGTGCCAGCAGCACGACTTACAATGAGCAGTTCTTC
-	TRBD2	TRBJ2-1	TRBV7-9	CASSWASGYNEQFF	TGTGCCAGCAGCTGGGCTAGCGGCTACAATGAGCAGTTCTTC
-	-	TRBJ2-7	TRBV2	CASSPLRVEQYF	TGTGCCAGCAGCCCCTTGCGGGTCGAGCAGTACTTC
few	-	TRBJ2-7	TRBV5-1	CASSFRGDPGHEQYF	TGCGCCAGCAGCTTTAGAGGCGATCCGGGCCACGAGCAGTACTTC
many	-	TRBJ1-2	TRBV28	CASGEDSGGYTF	TGTGCCAGCGGGGAGGACAGCGGTGGCTACACCTTC
many	-	TRBJ2-3	TRBV29-1	CSVESSDTQYF	TGCAGCGTTGAAAGTTCAGATACGCAGTATTTT
many	-	TRBJ1-5	TRBV11-1	CASSLVGNGALSNQPQHF	TGTGCCAGCAGCTTAGTGGGCAACGGTGCCCTTAGCAATCAGCCCCAGCATTTT
many	-	TRBJ2-5	TRBV6-6	CASSYSRTLAQETQYF	TGTGCCAGCAGTTACTCCCGCACGTTGGCCCAAGAGACCCAGTACTTC
many	TRBD1	TRBJ2-7	TRBV29-1	CSVEIARDRKYF	TGCAGCGTTGAGATCGCCCGGGACAGAAAATACTTC
many	-	TRBJ1-1	TRBV11-2	CASSLVFYGSDWFTEAFF	TGTGCCAGCAGCTTAGTCTTTTATGGGAGTGACTGGTTCACTGAAGCTTTCTTT
many	-	TRBJ1-1	TRBV4-1	CASSQGQGSTEAFF	TGCGCCAGCAGCCAAGGGCAGGGGAGTACTGAAGCTTTCTTT
-	-	TRBJ1-1	TRBV6-1	CAGSLGDLNTEAFF	TGTGCCGGCAGTTTGGGGGATTTGAACACTGAAGCTTTCTTT
many	TRBD1	TRBJ2-7	TRBV6-2/TRBV6-3	CASSDPGQNLYEQYF	TGTGCCAGCAGTGATCCGGGACAGAACTTATACGAGCAGTACTTC
many	-	TRBJ1-1	TRBV6-5	CASSYSPWAAVNTEAFF	TGTGCCAGCAGTTATAGCCCATGGGCCGCCGTGAACACTGAAGCTTTCTTT
-	TRBD1	TRBJ2-1	TRBV19	CASSIGQGARDNEQFF	TGTGCCAGTAGTATCGGACAGGGGGCGCGCGACAATGAGCAGTTCTTC
many	-	TRBJ1-1	TRBV6-2/TRBV6-3	CASMPPGFTEAFF	TGTGCCAGCATGCCCCCCGGGTTCACTGAAGCTTTCTTT
many	-	TRBJ2-1	TRBV5-6	CASSLRLASSYNEQFF	TGTGCCAGCAGCTTGAGGTTGGCTAGCTCCTACAATGAGCAGTTCTTC
-	-	TRBJ1-5	TRBV2	CASSPAHSVDQPQHF	TGTGCCAGCAGTCCGGCTCATTCAGTTGATCAGCCCCAGCATTTT
many	-	TRBJ2-3	TRBV7-2	CASSRSREGDTQYF	TGTGCCAGCAGCCGGTCCCGAGAGGGAGATACGCAGTATTTT
many	-	TRBJ1-1	TRBV6-1	CASSKQDPRGTEAFF	TGTGCCAGCAGTAAACAGGACCCAAGGGGCACTGAAGCTTTCTTT
many	-	TRBJ1-1	TRBV29-1	CSVGRVLNTEAFF	TGCAGCGTTGGCAGGGTACTGAACACTGAAGCTTTCTTT
few	TRBD2	TRBJ2-5	TRBV20-1	CSARVWGLAGRETQYF	TGCAGTGCTAGAGTCTGGGGACTAGCGGGAAGAGAGACCCAGTACTTC
many	TRBD1	TRBJ2-1	TRBV18	CASSVHRPGQGTYNEQFF	TGTGCCAGCTCAGTTCATCGACCGGGACAGGGAACCTACAATGAGCAGTTCTTC
many	TRBD1	TRBJ2-7	TRBV10-3	CAIRPDRGGHEQYF	TGTGCCATCAGACCCGACAGGGGGGGCCACGAGCAGTACTTC
-	-	TRBJ1-1	TRBV7-3	CASSLISGTEAFF	TGTGCCAGCAGCTTAATATCAGGAACTGAAGCTTTCTTT
many	TRBD2	TRBJ2-1	TRBV5-6	CASRGLAGAHEQFF	TGTGCCAGCAGGGGACTAGCGGGAGCGCATGAGCAGTTCTTC
many	TRBD1	TRBJ2-7	TRBV20-1	CSAAQSTGLNYEQYF	TGCAGTGCTGCCCAATCGACAGGGCTCAACTACGAGCAGTACTTC
many	-	TRBJ2-1	TRBV4-3	CASSPGSSSYNEQFF	TGCGCCAGCAGCCCGGGGAGCAGCTCCTACAATGAGCAGTTCTTC
few	-	TRBJ1-1	TRBV30	CAWSELAEAFF	TGTGCCTGGAGTGAATTGGCAGAAGCTTTCTTT
many	-	TRBJ2-1	TRBV4-3	CASSQTPIRSSYNEQFF	TGCGCCAGCAGCCAAACACCCATTCGTAGCTCCTACAATGAGCAGTTCTTC
many	-	TRBJ2-7	TRBV20-1	CSATAGGHHYEQYF	TGCAGTGCTACTGCTGGGGGGCACCACTACGAGCAGTACTTC
many	-	TRBJ2-7	TRBV7-4	CASSPRHQGSTYEQYF	TGTGCCAGCAGCCCCCGTCATCAGGGGAGCACCTACGAGCAGTACTTC
few	-	TRBJ2-3	TRBV15	CATSRGRTGARTDTQYF	TGTGCCACCAGCAGAGGAAGAACGGGGGCGCGCACAGATACGCAGTATTTT
many	TRBD1	TRBJ2-6	TRBV20-1	CSAPDRGRTAGANVLTF	TGCAGTGCCCCGGACAGGGGGCGAACTGCTGGGGCCAACGTCCTGACTTTC
many	TRBD1	TRBJ2-7	TRBV15	CATSRSLRTGGYEQYF	TGTGCCACCAGCAGATCCCTCAGGACAGGGGGATACGAGCAGTACTTC
many	-	TRBJ1-1	TRBV29-1	CSAGHSSNTEAFF	TGCAGCGCTGGACATTCTTCGAACACTGAAGCTTTCTTT
-	TRBD1	TRBJ1-1	TRBV29-1	CSVQRDSGTEAFF	TGCAGCGTCCAACGGGACAGTGGCACTGAAGCTTTCTTT
-	TRBD2	TRBJ2-7	TRBV5-1	CASSLGAGEPEQYF	TGCGCCAGCAGCTTGGGGGCGGGAGAACCCGAGCAGTACTTC
-	TRBD2	TRBJ2-1	TRBV7-2	CASSSPWGGSCYNEQFF	TGTGCCAGCAGCTCCCCCTGGGGCGGGAGTTGCTACAATGAGCAGTTCTTC
many	-	TRBJ1-2	TRBV5-1	CASSFGSDSTGLSGYTF	TGCGCCAGCAGCTTTGGTTCGGACAGTACCGGTTTGAGCGGCTACACCTTC
many	-	TRBJ2-5	TRBV20-1	CSARVPLGGNTQYF	TGCAGTGCTAGAGTCCCTCTCGGGGGTAATACCCAGTACTTC